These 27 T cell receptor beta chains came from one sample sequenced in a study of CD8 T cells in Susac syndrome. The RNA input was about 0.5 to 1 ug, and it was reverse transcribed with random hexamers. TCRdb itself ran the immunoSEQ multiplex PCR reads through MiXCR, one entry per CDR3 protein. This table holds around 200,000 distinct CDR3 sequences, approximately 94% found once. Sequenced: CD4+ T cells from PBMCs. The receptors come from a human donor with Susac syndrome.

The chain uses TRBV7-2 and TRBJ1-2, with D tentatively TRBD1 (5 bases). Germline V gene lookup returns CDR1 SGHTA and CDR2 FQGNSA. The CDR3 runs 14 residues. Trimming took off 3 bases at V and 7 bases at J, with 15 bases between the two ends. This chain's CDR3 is CASSFGTVGIGYTF. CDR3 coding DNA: TGTGCCAGCAGCTTTGGGACGGTTGGGATTGGCTACACCTTC.

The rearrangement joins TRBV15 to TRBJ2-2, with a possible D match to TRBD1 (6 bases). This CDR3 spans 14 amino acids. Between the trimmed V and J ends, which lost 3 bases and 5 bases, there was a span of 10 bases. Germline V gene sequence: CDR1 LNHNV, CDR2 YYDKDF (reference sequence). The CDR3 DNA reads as TGTGCCACCAGCAGCCCAGGGGTGACCGGGGAGCTGTTTTTT. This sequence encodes CATSSPGVTGELFF.

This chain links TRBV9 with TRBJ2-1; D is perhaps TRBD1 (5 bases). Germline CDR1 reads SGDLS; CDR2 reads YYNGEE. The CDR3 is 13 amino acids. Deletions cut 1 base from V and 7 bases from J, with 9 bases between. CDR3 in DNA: TGTGCCAGCAGCGTAAGGGGCCAGAATGAGCAGTTCTTC. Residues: CASSVRGQNEQFF.

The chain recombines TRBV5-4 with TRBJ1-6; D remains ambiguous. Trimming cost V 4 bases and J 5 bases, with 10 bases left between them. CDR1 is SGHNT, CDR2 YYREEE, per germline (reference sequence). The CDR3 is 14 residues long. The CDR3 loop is CASSPDGDNSPLHF. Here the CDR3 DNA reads TGTGCCAGCAGCCCGGACGGAGATAATTCACCCCTCCACTTT.

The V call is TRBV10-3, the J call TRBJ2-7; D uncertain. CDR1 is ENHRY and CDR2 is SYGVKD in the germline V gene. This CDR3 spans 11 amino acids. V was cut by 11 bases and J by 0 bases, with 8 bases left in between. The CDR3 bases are TGTGCCTCAGCAAGCTCCTACGAGCAGTACTTC. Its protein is CASASSYEQYF.

CDR3 protein: CASSLKEGVVNEKLFF. The CDR3, as DNA: TGTGCCAGCAGCTTGAAGGAGGGGGTGGTTAATGAAAAACTGTTTTTT. The chain links TRBV5-4 to TRBJ1-4, with D possibly TRBD1 on 6 matching bases. This CDR3 has 16 residues. Trimming took off 1 base at V and 4 bases at J, with 14 bases between the two ends. Per the germline V gene, CDR1 is SGHNT and CDR2 is YYREEE (reference sequence).

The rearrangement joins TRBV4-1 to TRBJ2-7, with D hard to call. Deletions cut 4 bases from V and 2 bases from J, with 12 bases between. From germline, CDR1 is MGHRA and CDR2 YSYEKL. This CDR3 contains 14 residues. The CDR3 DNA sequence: TGCGCCAGCAGCCCTAGACATGGACCCTACGAGCAGTACTTC. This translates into CASSPRHGPYEQYF.

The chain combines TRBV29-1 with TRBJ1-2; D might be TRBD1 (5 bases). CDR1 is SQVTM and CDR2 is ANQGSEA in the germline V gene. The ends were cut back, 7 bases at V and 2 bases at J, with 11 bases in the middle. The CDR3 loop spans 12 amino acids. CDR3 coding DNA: TGCAGCGCAAAGGACACGAACTATGGCTACACCTTC. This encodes CSAKDTNYGYTF. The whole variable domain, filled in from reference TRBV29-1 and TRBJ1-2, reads SAVISQKPSRDICQRGTSLTIQCQVDSQVTMMFWYRQQPGQSLTLIATANQGSEATYESGFVIDKFPISRPNLTFSTLTVSNMSPEDSSIYLCSAKDTNYGYTFGSGTRLTVV.

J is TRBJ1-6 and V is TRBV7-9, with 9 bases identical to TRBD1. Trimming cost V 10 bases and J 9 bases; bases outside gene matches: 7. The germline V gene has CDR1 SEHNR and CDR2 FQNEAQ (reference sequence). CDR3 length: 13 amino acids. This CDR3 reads CATGQGEGSPLHF. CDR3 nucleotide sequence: TGTGCCACGGGACAGGGTGAAGGTTCACCCCTCCACTTT.

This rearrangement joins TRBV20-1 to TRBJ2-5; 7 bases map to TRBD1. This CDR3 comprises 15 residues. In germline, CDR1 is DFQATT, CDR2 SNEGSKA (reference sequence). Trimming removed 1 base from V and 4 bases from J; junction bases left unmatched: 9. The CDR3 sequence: CSARGQGGAGETQYF. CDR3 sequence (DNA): TGCAGTGCTAGAGGCCAAGGGGGCGCGGGAGAGACCCAGTACTTC.

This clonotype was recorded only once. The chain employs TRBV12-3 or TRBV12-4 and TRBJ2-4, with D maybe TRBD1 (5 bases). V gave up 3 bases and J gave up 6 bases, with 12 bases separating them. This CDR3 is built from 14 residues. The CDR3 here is CASSFFGQGNIQYF. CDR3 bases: TGTGCCAGCAGTTTTTTTGGCCAGGGAAACATTCAGTACTTC.

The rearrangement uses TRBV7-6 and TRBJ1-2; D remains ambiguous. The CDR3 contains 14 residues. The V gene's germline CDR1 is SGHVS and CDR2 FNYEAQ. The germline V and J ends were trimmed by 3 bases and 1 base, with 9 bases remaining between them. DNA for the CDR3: TGTGCCAGCAGCTTTTTGCCGCATAACTATGGCTACACCTTC. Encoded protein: CASSFLPHNYGYTF.

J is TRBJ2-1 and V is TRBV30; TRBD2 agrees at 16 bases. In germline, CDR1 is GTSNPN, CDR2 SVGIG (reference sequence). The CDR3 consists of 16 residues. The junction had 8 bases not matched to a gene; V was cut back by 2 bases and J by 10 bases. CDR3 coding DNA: TGTGCCTGGAGTACGGGACTAGCGGGGGGGCCGTTGGAGCAGTTCTTC. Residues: CAWSTGLAGGPLEQFF.

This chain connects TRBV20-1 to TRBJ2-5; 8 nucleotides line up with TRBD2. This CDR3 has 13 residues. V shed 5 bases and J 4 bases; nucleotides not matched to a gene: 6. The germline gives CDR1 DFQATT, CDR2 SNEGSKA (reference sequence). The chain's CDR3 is CSAELLAGETQYF. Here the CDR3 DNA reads TGCAGTGCTGAGCTGCTAGCGGGAGAGACCCAGTACTTC.

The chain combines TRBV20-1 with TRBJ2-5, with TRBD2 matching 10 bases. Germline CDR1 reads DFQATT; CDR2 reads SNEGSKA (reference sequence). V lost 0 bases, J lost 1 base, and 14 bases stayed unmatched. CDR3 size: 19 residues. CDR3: CSARDRSFRSGGAQETQYF. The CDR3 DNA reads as TGCAGTGCTAGAGATAGGTCGTTTCGAAGCGGGGGGGCCCAAGAGACCCAGTACTTC.

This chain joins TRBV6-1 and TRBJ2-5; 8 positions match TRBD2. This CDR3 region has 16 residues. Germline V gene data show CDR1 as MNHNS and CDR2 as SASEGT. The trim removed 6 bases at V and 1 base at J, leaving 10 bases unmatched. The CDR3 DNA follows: TGTGCCAGCAGGCCGGTCGGGGGGGGGACCCAAGAGACCCAGTACTTC. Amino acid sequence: CASRPVGGGTQETQYF.

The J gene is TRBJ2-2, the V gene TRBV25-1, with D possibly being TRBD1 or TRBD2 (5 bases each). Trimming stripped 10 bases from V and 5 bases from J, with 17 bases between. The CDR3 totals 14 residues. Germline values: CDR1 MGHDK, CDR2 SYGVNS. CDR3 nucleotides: TGTGCCACCAAGGGGCCTAGCAGTACCGGGGAGCTGTTTTTT. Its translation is CATKGPSSTGELFF.

The CDR3 region has the DNA TGCAGTGCTAGTCTGGGACTCTCCTACAATGAGCAGTTCTTC. Translated, it gives CSASLGLSYNEQFF. This chain joins TRBV20-1 and TRBJ2-1, with D tentatively TRBD2 (6 bases). The CDR3 runs to 14 residues. Trimming cost V 3 bases and J 0 bases, with 9 bases left between them. Germline V gene lookup returns CDR1 DFQATT and CDR2 SNEGSKA (reference sequence).

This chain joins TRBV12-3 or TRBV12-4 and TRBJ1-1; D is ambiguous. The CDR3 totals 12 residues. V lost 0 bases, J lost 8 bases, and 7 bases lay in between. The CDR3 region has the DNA TGTGCCAGCAGTTTAGCAAGAGGGGAAGCTTTCTTT. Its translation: CASSLARGEAFF.

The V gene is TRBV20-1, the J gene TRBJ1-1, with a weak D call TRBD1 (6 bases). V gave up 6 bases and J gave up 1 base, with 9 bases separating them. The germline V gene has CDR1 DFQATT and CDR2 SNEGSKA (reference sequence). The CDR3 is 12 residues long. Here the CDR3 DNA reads TGCAGTGCCCCGGGACAGAACACTGAAGCTTTCTTT. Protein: CSAPGQNTEAFF.

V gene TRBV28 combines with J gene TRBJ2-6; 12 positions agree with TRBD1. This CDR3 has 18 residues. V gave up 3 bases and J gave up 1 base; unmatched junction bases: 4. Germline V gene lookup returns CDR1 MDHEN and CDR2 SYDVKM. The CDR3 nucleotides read TGTGCCAGCAGTTTTCCGGGACAGGGGGCGTCTGGGGCCAACGTCCTGACTTTC. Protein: CASSFPGQGASGANVLTF.

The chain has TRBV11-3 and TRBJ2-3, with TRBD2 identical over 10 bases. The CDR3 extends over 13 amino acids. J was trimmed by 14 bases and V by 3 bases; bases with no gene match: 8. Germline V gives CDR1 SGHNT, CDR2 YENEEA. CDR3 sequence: CASSLGLAGAPYF. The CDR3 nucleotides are TGTGCCAGCAGCTTGGGCCTAGCGGGGGCCCCGTATTTT.

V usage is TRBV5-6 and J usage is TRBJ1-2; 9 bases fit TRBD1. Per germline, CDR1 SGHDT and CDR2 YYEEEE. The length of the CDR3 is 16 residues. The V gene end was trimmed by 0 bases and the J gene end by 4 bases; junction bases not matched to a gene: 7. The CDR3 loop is CASSLVEGQGVYGYTF. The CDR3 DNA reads TGTGCCAGCAGCTTGGTCGAGGGACAGGGCGTCTATGGCTACACCTTC.

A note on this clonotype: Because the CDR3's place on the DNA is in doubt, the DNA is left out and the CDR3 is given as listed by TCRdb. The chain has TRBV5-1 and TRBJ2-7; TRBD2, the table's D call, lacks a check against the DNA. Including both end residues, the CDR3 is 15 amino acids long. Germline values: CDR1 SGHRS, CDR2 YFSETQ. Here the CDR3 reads CASMRVAGGTYEQYF.

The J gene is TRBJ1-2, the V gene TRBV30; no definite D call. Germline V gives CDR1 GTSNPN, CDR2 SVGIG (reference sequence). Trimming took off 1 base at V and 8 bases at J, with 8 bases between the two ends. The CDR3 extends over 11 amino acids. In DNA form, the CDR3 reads TGTGCCTGGAGTGGTGGCTCGGGCTACACCTTC. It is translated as CAWSGGSGYTF.

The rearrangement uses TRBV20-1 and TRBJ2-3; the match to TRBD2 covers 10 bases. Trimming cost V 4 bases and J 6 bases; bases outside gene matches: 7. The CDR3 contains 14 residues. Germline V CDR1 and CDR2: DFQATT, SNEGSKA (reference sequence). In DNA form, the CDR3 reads TGCAGTGCTACACTAGCGGGGATCAAGGATACGCAGTATTTT. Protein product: CSATLAGIKDTQYF.

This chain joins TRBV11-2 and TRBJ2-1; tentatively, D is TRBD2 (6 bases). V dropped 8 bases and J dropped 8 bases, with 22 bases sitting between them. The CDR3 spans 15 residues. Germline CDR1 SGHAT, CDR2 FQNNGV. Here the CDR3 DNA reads TGTGCCAGCCGATCGCCGGGACTCATGCTCCATGAGCAGTTCTTC. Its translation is CASRSPGLMLHEQFF.